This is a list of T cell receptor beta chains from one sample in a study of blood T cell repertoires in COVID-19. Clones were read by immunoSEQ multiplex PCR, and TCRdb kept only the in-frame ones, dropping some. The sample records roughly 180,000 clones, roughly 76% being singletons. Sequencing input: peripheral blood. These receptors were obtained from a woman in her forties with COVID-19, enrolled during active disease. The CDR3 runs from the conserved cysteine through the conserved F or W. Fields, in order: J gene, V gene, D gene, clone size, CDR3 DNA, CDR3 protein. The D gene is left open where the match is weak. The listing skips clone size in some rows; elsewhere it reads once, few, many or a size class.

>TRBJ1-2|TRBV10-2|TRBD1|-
TGCGCCAGTCGACCGGGACAGGGTGGCTACACCTTC
CASRPGQGGYTF
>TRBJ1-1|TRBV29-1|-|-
TGCTCGGGTAGCGAGGACACTGAAGCTTTCTTT
CSGSEDTEAFF
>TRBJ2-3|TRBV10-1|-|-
TGCGCCAGCAGTGACGGGGACACCGATACGCAGTATTTT
CASSDGDTDTQYF
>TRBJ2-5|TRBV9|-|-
TGTGCCAGCAGCGCAGGGTGGTGGGGCTCCCAAGAGACCCAGTACTTC
CASSAGWWGSQETQYF
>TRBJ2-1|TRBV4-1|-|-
TGCGCCAGCAGCCTCCGGGACAACAATGAGCAGTTCTTC
CASSLRDNNEQFF
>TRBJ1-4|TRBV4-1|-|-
TGCGCCAGCAGCCTCTTGGGGCAACTGTTTTTT
CASSLLGQLFF
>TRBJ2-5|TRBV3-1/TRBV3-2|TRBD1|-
TGTGCCAGCAGCCAAACCGACAGGGTATGGCAGACCCAGTACTTC
CASSQTDRVWQTQYF
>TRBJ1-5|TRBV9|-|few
TGTGCCAGCAGCGTAACGGGGTCGGGTCAGCCCCAGCATTTT
CASSVTGSGQPQHF
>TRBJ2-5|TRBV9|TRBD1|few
TGTGCCAGCAGCCCAGTTGGAGCAGGGGGACGAGAGACCCAGTACTTC
CASSPVGAGGRETQYF
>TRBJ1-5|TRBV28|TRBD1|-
TGTGCCAGCAGATCCAGGGGGGATCAGCCCCAGCATTTT
CASRSRGDQPQHF
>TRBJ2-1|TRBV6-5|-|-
TGTGCCAGCACCCGGGGGAGCTCCTACAATGAGCAGTTCTTC
CASTRGSSYNEQFF
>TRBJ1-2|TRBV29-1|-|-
TGCAGCGGAACAGGTCTGTCCGGCTACACCTTC
CSGTGLSGYTF
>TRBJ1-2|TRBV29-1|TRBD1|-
TGCAGCGTTGAAGACCCCCACGGACAGGGATTTGGCTACACCTTC
CSVEDPHGQGFGYTF
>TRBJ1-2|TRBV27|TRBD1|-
TGTGCCAGCAGTTCCACAGGGGACCCACGCTATGGCTACACCTTC
CASSSTGDPRYGYTF
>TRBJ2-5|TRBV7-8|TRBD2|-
TGTGCCAGCAGCTTAGGTAGCGGGGGGTGGACCCAGTACTTC
CASSLGSGGWTQYF
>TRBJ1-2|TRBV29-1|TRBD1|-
TGCAGCGCACAAATCCCCGGGACAGGGGATGGCTACACCTTC
CSAQIPGTGDGYTF
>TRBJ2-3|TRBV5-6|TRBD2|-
TGTGCCAGCAGCTTTCGCCTAGCGGGCACAGATACGCAGTATTTT
CASSFRLAGTDTQYF
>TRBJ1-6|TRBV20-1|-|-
TGCAGTGCTAGTCAGGGACTCAATTCACCCCTCCACTTT
CSASQGLNSPLHF
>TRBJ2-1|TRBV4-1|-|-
TGCGCCAGCAGCCAAGGTGGCCTCGGGAATGAGCAGTTCTTC
CASSQGGLGNEQFF
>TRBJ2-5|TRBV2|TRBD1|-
TGTGCCAGCAGTTACGACAGGGGGGGGGAGACCCAGTACTTC
CASSYDRGGETQYF
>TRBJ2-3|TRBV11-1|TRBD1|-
TGTGCCAGCAGCTATGACAGGGCCACAGATACGCAGTATTTT
CASSYDRATDTQYF
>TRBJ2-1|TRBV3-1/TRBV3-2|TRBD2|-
TGTGCCAGCAGCCTCGACGGGACTAGCGGGAGTAGAGGGGCCTACAATGAGCAGTTCTTC
CASSLDGTSGSRGAYNEQFF
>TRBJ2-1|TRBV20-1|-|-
TGCAGTGCTGGACAGAACTTTGAGCAGTTCTTC
CSAGQNFEQFF
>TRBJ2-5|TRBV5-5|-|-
TGTGCCAGCAGCTTGGCCCGGGGTACCACTCAAGAGACCCAGTACTTC
CASSLARGTTQETQYF
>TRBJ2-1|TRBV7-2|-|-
TGTGCCAGCAAGCAGGGCTTCTCCTACAATGAGCAGTTCTTC
CASKQGFSYNEQFF
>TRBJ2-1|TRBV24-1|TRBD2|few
TGTGCCACCAGCACAGCGGGGGAAGGTCCCTACAATGAGCAGTTCTTC
CATSTAGEGPYNEQFF
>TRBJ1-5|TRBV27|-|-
TGTGCCAGCAGGGAGGGAAGAAGCAATCAGCCCCAGCATTTT
CASREGRSNQPQHF
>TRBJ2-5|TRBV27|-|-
TGTGCCAGCAGTCCCTCCGGCGGGGACGAGACCCAGTACTTC
CASSPSGGDETQYF
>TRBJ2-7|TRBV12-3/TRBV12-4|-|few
TGTGCCAGCAGCATGACAGAGTACGAGCAGTACTTC
CASSMTEYEQYF
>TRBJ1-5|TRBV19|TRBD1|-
TGTGCCAGTAGGGACAGGGATCTTCAGCCCCAGCATTTT
CASRDRDLQPQHF
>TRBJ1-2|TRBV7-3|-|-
TGTGCCAGCAGCCTAACCCAATCAGGGCCGGGCTACACCTTC
CASSLTQSGPGYTF
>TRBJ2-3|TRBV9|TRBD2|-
TGTGCCAGCAGCGTTAGACTAGCGGGGGGATCTAGCACAGATACGCAGTATTTT
CASSVRLAGGSSTDTQYF
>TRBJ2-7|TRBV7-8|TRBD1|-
TGTGCCAGCAGCGGACGGACAGGCTTTCTCTACGAGCAGTACTTC
CASSGRTGFLYEQYF
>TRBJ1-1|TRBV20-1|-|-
TGCAGTGCTAGTCAGGGTAACACTGAAGCTTTCTTT
CSASQGNTEAFF
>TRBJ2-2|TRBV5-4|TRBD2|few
TGTGCCAGCAGCACCCCTAGCGGGGGAATCGGCACCGGGGAGCTGTTTTTT
CASSTPSGGIGTGELFF
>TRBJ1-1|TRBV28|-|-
TGTGCCAGCAGTTTAGGGGGGGGCACTGAAGCTTTCTTT
CASSLGGGTEAFF
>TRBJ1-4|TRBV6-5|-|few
TGTGCCAGCGGGAGGGGCACTAATGAAAAACTGTTTTTT
CASGRGTNEKLFF
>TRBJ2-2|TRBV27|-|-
TGTGCCACAGCAGGGGATGGAGGGGAGCTGTTTTTT
CATAGDGGELFF
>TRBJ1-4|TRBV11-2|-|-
TGTGCCAGCAGCTCGCGGACTAATGAAAAACTGTTTTTT
CASSSRTNEKLFF
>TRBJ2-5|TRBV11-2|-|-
TGTGCCAGCAGCTTGCCCTCAGTAGAGACCCAGTACTTC
CASSLPSVETQYF
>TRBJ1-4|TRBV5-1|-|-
TGCGCCAGCAGCTTGTTTTCAGGCGCAAATGAAAAACTGTTTTTT
CASSLFSGANEKLFF
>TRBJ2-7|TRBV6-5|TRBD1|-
TGTGCCAGCAGTTACTCTACGACAGGGGGGTTTTACGAGCAGTACTTC
CASSYSTTGGFYEQYF
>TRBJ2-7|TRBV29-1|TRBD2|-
TGCAGCGTCGGGACTAGCGGGACCTACGAGCAGTACTTC
CSVGTSGTYEQYF
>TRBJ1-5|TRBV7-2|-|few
TGTGCCAGCAGCTTAGTGGCTCAGCCCCAGCATTTT
CASSLVAQPQHF
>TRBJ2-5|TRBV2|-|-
TGTGCCAGCAGCGGGAGCTCGTTCATGGAGACCCAGTACTTC
CASSGSSFMETQYF
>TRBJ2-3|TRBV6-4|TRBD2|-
TGTGCCAGCAGTGACGGACTAGCCACAGATACGCAGTATTTT
CASSDGLATDTQYF
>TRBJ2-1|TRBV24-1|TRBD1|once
TGTGCCACCAGTGATCCCACAGGGGGCAGGGGTAATGAGCAGTTCTTC
CATSDPTGGRGNEQFF
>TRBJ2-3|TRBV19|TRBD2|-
TGTGCCAGTAAGCGGGGGTCCCGTACAGATACGCAGTATTTT
CASKRGSRTDTQYF